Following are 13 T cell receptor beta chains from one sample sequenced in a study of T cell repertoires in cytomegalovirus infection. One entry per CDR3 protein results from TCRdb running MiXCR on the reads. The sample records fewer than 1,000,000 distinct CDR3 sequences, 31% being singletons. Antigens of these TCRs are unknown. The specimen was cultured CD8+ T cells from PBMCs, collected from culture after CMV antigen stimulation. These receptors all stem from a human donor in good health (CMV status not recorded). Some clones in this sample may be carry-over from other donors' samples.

The DNA of the CDR3 is TGTGCCAGCAGCTTACAACTACGGCCCAGGGGCAATGAGCAGTTCTTC. Protein: CASSLQLRPRGNEQFF. The V call is TRBV13, the J call TRBJ2-1; tentatively, D is TRBD1 (6 bases). V lost 2 bases, J lost 6 bases, and 17 bases lay in between. The CDR3 loop spans 16 amino acids. Germline lookup yields CDR1 PRHDT and CDR2 FYEKMQ (reference sequence).

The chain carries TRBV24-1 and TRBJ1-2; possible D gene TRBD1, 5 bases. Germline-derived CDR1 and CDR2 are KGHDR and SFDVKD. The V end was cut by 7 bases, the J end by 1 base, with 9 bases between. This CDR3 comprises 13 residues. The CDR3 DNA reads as TGTGCCACCAGCCCCCAGGGTAACTATGGCTACACCTTC. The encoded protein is CATSPQGNYGYTF.

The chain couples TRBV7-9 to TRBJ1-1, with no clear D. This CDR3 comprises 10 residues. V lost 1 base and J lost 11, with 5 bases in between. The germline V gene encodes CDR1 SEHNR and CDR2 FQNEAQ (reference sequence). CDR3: CASSLDLAFF. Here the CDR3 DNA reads TGTGCCAGCAGCTTAGATTTGGCTTTCTTT.

The CDR3 DNA reads TGTGCCAGCAGCACCGGGACAGGGGCCTTCAATCAGCCCCAGCATTTT. Translating gives CASSTGTGAFNQPQHF. V gene TRBV6-2 or TRBV6-3 combines with J gene TRBJ1-5, with 10 bases matching TRBD1. The CDR3 has 16 amino acids. J was trimmed by 3 bases and V by 6 bases; bases with no gene match: 8. From germline, CDR1 is MNHEY and CDR2 SVGEGT.

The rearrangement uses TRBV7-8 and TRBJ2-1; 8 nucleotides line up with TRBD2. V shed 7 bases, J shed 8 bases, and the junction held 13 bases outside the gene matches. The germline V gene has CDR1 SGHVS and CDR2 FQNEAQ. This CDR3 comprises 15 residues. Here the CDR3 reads CASNTRGGLVYEQFF. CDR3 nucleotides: TGTGCCAGCAACACACGGGGGGGCCTTGTCTATGAGCAGTTCTTC.

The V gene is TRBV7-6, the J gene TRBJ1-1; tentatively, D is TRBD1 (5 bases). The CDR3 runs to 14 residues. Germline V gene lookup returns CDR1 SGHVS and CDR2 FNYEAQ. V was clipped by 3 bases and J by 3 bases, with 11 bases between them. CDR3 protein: CASSFKQVDTEAFF. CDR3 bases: TGTGCCAGCAGCTTCAAACAGGTGGACACTGAAGCTTTCTTT.

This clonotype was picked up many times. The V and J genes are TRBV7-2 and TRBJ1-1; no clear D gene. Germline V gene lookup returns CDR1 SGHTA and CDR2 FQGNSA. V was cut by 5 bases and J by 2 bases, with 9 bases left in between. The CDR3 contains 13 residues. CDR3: CASSRYHNTEAFF. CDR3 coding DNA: TGTGCCAGCAGCCGATATCATAACACTGAAGCTTTCTTT.

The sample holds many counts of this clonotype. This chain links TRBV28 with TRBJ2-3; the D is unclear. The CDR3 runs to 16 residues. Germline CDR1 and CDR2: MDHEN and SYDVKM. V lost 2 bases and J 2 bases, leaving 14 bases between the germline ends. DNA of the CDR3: TGTGCCAGCAGTTTAATACTACTCAAGACCACAGATACGCAGTATTTT. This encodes CASSLILLKTTDTQYF.

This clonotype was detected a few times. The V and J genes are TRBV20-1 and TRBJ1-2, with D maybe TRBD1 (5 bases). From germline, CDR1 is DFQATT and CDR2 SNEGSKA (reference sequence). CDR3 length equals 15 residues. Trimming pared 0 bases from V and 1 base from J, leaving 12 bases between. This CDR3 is CSARDKQGGNYGYTF. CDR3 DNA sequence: TGCAGTGCTAGAGATAAGCAGGGCGGTAACTATGGCTACACCTTC.

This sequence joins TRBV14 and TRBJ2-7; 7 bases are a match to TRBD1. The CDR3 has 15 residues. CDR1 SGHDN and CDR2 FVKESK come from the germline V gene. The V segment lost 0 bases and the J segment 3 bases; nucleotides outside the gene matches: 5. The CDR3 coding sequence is TGTGCCAGCAGCCAAGACAAGAACAGGGGCTACGAGCAGTACTTC. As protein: CASSQDKNRGYEQYF. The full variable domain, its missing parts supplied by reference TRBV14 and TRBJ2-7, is EAGVTQFPSHSVIEKGQTVTLRCDPISGHDNLYWYRRVMGKEIKFLLHFVKESKQDESGMPNNRFLAERTGGTYSTLKVQPAELEDSGVYFCASSQDKNRGYEQYFGPGTRLTVT.

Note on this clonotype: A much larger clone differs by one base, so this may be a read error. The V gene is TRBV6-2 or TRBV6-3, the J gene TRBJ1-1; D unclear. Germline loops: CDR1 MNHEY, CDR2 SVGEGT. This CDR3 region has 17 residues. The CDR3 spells CASTSEGAIRWNPEAFF. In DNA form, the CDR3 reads TGTGCCAGCACGAGCGAGGGAGCGATCCGTTGGAACCCTGAAGCTTTCTTT.

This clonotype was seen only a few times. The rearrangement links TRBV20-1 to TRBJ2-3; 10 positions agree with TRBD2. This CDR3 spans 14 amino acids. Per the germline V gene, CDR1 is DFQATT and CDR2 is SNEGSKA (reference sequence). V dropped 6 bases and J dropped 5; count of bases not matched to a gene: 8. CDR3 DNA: TGCAGTGCCACTCTAGCGGGGGCCGGAGATACGCAGTATTTT. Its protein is CSATLAGAGDTQYF.

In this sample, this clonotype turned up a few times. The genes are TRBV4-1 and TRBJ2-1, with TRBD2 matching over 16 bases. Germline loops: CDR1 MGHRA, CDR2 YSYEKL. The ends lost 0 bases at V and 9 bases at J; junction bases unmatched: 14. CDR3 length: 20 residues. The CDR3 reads CASSQDSGTSGGVPWGEQFF. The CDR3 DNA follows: TGCGCCAGCAGCCAAGACTCCGGGACTAGCGGGGGGGTCCCCTGGGGTGAGCAGTTCTTC.